This T cell receptor beta chain was captured in a study of blood T cell repertoires in COVID-19. Study context: Sample material is recorded as cDNA or gDNA derived from T cells, B-cell-depleted T cells, or PBMCs.

Profiling relied on immunoSEQ multiplex PCR, and the TCRdb table lists in-frame clones only, not all of them. The profile shows about 80,000 clones, about 82% of them singletons. Seattle cases were enrolled at active infection and followed longitudinally. The clonotype originates from a man aged 50-59 years with COVID-19, enrolled during active disease. Sequencing used peripheral blood.

The CDR3 loop reads CASTLAAGASNEQFF. Here the CDR3 DNA reads TGTGCCAGCACCTTAGCAGCGGGAGCCTCCAATGAGCAGTTCTTC. This chain links TRBV2 with TRBJ2-1; 8 nucleotides match TRBD2. The trim removed 7 bases at V and 6 bases at J, leaving 11 bases unmatched. Germline CDR1 SNHLY, CDR2 FYNNEI. CDR3 length: 15 amino acids.